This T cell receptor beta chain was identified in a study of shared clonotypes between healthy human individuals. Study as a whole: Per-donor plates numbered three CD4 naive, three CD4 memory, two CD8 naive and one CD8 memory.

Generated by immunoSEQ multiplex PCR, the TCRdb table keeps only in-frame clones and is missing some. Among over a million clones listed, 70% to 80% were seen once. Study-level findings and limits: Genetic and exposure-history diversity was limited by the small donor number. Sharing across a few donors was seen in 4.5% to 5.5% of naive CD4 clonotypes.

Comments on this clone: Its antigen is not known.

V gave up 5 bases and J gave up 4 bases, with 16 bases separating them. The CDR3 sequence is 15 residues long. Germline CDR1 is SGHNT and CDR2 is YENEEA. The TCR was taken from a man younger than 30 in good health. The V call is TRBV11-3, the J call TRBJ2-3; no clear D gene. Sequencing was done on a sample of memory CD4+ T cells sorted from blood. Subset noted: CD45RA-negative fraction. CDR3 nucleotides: TGTGCCAGCAGCCCCCCTGGGTTCCCCGCAGATACGCAGTATTTT. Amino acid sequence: CASSPPGFPADTQYF.